The 14 T cell receptor beta chains in this list originate from one sample, sequenced in a study of response to subunit inactivated influenza vaccine. TCRdb fed the RT-PCR reads into MiXCR, producing one record per CDR3 protein. The sample yields 860,000 or so distinct CDR3 sequences, 21% seen once. Sequenced material: PBMCs from blood, taken roughly 5 days after vaccination. The receptors come from a man in his fifties or sixties who received an inactivated influenza vaccine.

The chain employs TRBV6-2 or TRBV6-3 and TRBJ2-3; D is perhaps TRBD2 (6 bases). Between the trimmed V and J ends, which lost 2 bases and 0 bases, there was a span of 12 bases. Germline loops: CDR1 MNHEY, CDR2 SVGEGT. The CDR3 is 16 residues long. The CDR3: CASSYRGGTSTDTQYF. CDR3 DNA: TGTGCCAGCAGTTACAGGGGCGGGACCAGCACAGATACGCAGTATTTT.

The sample holds a few counts of this clonotype. The CDR3 spells CSARVGEGKYF. The CDR3 coding sequence is TGCAGTGCTAGAGTCGGGGAGGGAAAGTACTTC. The chain has TRBV20-1 and TRBJ2-7; TRBD2 agrees at 7 bases. The germline CDR1 and CDR2 sequences are DFQATT and SNEGSKA (reference sequence). CDR3 length equals 11 residues. J was trimmed by 11 bases and V by 1 base; bases with no gene match: 5.

This clonotype was recorded many times. V is TRBV12-3 or TRBV12-4 and J is TRBJ2-7, with 9 positions matching TRBD1. The trim removed 5 bases at V and 6 bases at J, leaving 8 bases unmatched. The length of the CDR3 is 14 residues. The DNA for the CDR3 is TGTGCCAGCAGTCCCGGGACAGGGCCAAGCGAGCAGTACTTC. Its protein product is CASSPGTGPSEQYF.

This chain joins TRBV6-1 and TRBJ2-1; TRBD1 aligns across 7 bases. The CDR3 is 15 residues long. The V gene end was trimmed by 0 bases and the J gene end by 8 bases; junction bases not matched to a gene: 7. The germline V gene has CDR1 MNHNS and CDR2 SASEGT. The DNA for the CDR3 is TGTGCCAGCAGTGAAGCATTCAGGGGGTTCGATGAGCAGTTCTTC. Residues: CASSEAFRGFDEQFF.

The gene calls are TRBV5-1 and TRBJ1-2, with a weak D call TRBD1 (6 bases). V was cut by 0 bases and J by 5 bases, with 11 bases left in between. The germline V gene has CDR1 SGHRS and CDR2 YFSETQ. The CDR3 sequence is 14 residues long. CDR3 sequence reads: CASSLVDSDYGYTF. The CDR3 DNA follows: TGCGCCAGCAGCTTGGTGGACAGCGATTATGGCTACACCTTC.

The chain has TRBV5-5 and TRBJ1-2; D ambiguous. Germline CDR1 SGHKS, CDR2 YYEKEE (reference sequence). This CDR3 has 15 amino acids. Trimming removed 2 bases at V and 4 bases at J, with 15 bases between. The CDR3 nucleotides read TGTGCCAGCAGCTTTGAATGGGGAAGGAGCTATGGCTACACCTTC. Protein sequence: CASSFEWGRSYGYTF.

This clonotype was seen at least ten times. This rearrangement joins TRBV20-1 to TRBJ1-1; TRBD1 aligns across 7 bases. Germline CDR1 is DFQATT and CDR2 is SNEGSKA (reference sequence). V shed 3 bases and J 1 base; nucleotides not matched to a gene: 5. This CDR3 is 14 amino acids long. The CDR3 here is CSASGDRANTEAFF. DNA of the CDR3: TGCAGTGCTAGTGGCGACAGGGCGAACACTGAAGCTTTCTTT.

This clonotype was seen at least ten times. This chain connects TRBV15 to TRBJ2-1; TRBD2 might be the D (6 bases). Germline CDR1 and CDR2: LNHNV and YYDKDF (reference sequence). V was pared by 4 bases and J by 7 bases, with 17 bases between. The CDR3 length is 15 residues. CDR3 sequence reads: CATSTRTTLSNEQFF. The CDR3 nucleotides read TGTGCCACCAGCACCAGGACTACCCTCTCGAATGAGCAGTTCTTC.

This clonotype was detected a few times. This sequence joins TRBV12-3 or TRBV12-4 and TRBJ1-1; 7 nucleotides agree with TRBD1. This CDR3 region has 13 residues. The V and J ends lost 5 bases and 6 bases, in that order; junction bases with no gene match: 6. CDR3 loop: CASSIDRVPEAFF. The CDR3, as DNA: TGTGCCAGCAGTATCGACAGGGTACCTGAAGCTTTCTTT.

This clonotype was observed once. The V call is TRBV11-2, the J call TRBJ2-2; 8 bases are a match to TRBD1. This CDR3 is 15 amino acids long. Trimming at V came to 3 bases and at J to 5 bases, leaving 5 bases not matched to a gene. Germline V lookup: CDR1 SGHAT, CDR2 FQNNGV. As DNA, the CDR3 is TGTGCCAGCAGCTTCCAGGGGGCGGGAACCGGGGAGCTGTTTTTT. Residues: CASSFQGAGTGELFF.

This clonotype showed up just a few times. This chain uses TRBV27 with TRBJ2-1; the D is unclear. This CDR3 region has 13 residues. In germline, CDR1 is MNHEY, CDR2 SMNVEV (reference sequence). Trimming left V 5 bases short and J 7 bases short, with 12 bases between. The DNA for the CDR3 is TGTGCCAGCAGTCAGACCGCAGAGAATGAGCAGTTCTTC. Residues: CASSQTAENEQFF.

This clonotype showed up just a few times. The chain has TRBV10-3 and TRBJ1-2; TRBD1 agrees at 7 bases. The CDR3 totals 13 residues. Germline V gene sequence: CDR1 ENHRY, CDR2 SYGVKD. Germline trimming cut 6 bases from V and 6 bases from J; bases unmatched to any gene: 7. The CDR3: CAIRDRDPDGYTF. The CDR3, as DNA: TGTGCCATCAGAGACAGGGACCCTGATGGCTACACCTTC.

The chain has TRBV11-2 and TRBJ2-7; a possible D gene is TRBD1 (6 bases). The CDR3 totals 15 residues. The V gene lost 5 bases and the J gene lost 0 bases, with 14 bases spanning the gap. Germline CDR1 and CDR2: SGHAT and FQNNGV. The CDR3 sequence: CASSPRTDYSYEQYF. The CDR3 DNA is TGTGCCAGCAGCCCCCGGACAGACTACTCCTACGAGCAGTACTTC.

The chain links TRBV27 to TRBJ2-6; 7 bases match TRBD2. Trimming cost V 3 bases and J 1 base; bases outside gene matches: 9. The germline V gene has CDR1 MNHEY and CDR2 SMNVEV (reference sequence). This CDR3 is built from 18 residues. The CDR3 spells CASSFRLGRESGANVLTF. In nucleotides, the CDR3 is TGTGCCAGCAGTTTCCGACTAGGGCGGGAGTCTGGGGCCAACGTCCTGACTTTC.